This TCR beta chain came from a study of monozygotic twins with inflammatory bowel disease. Study-wide results and limits: Differing immunosuppressive treatments may have added variability to patient repertoires.

Eight separate reactions for every sample produced the cDNA. Nested PCRs of roughly 17 and 9 cycles, two in total, were run on TCRalpha and TCRbeta cDNA. Each CDR3 protein gets one entry in TCRdb, which reprocessed the 5' RACE reads and gives no DNA. This repertoire includes a few hundred thousand distinct CDR3 sequences. A note on this clonotype: Its antigen remains unknown.

CDR1 and CDR2 (germline): LNHDA, SQIVND (reference sequence). This CDR3 has 16 amino acids. The J gene is TRBJ2-3, the V gene TRBV19. This TCR derives from a human donor with ulcerative colitis or Crohn's disease, or a healthy co-twin of an affected twin (not recorded which). Sample: blood. The chain's CDR3 is CASSMDIRRVTDTQYF.